The 30 T cell receptor beta chains below all came from one sample that was sequenced in a study of cytomegalovirus exposure and HLA in healthy donors. Both 60 Vbeta primers and 13 Jbeta primers went into the PCR. Assay: immunoSEQ multiplex PCR; the TCRdb copy retains only in-frame clones and omits some. The table shows approximately 160,000 clones, with around 78% occurring only once. Input material: PBMCs. The receptors come from a woman aged 45-65 years in good health and CMV-seropositive.

The rearrangement links TRBV6-5 to TRBJ1-2, with D perhaps matching TRBD1 (6 bases). V lost 2 bases to trimming and J lost 7 bases, with 17 bases between them. The CDR3 spans 15 residues. From germline, CDR1 is MNHEY and CDR2 SVGAGI. The DNA of the CDR3 is TGTGCCAGCAGTTACCTAGCAGGGGTAGGGGGTGGCTACACCTTC. Translation: CASSYLAGVGGGYTF.

This chain joins TRBV5-6 and TRBJ2-5; TRBD1 might be the D (5 bases). Germline V gene data show CDR1 as SGHDT and CDR2 as YYEEEE. Deletions cut 2 bases from V and 4 bases from J, with 9 bases between. The CDR3 covers 13 residues. The CDR3 is CASSFLGRETQYF. CDR3 sequence (DNA): TGTGCCAGCAGCTTCCTGGGGCGAGAGACCCAGTACTTC.

In DNA form, the CDR3 reads TGTGCCAGTACCCAAGACAGCTCTGGGGCCAACGTCCTGACTTTC. Amino acids: CASTQDSSGANVLTF. V gene TRBV19 combines with J gene TRBJ2-6; D might be TRBD1 (5 bases). V was clipped by 7 bases and J by 0 bases, with 10 bases between them. Germline V gene sequence: CDR1 LNHDA, CDR2 SQIVND (reference sequence). The CDR3 contains 15 residues.

The gene calls are TRBV11-2 and TRBJ1-1; tentative D call: TRBD1 (6 bases). Trimming took 3 bases from V and 4 from J, leaving 6 bases between them. CDR1 is SGHAT, CDR2 FQNNGV, per germline. The CDR3 extends over 12 amino acids. CDR3 protein: CASSLGATEAFF. CDR3 nucleotide sequence: TGTGCCAGCAGCTTGGGGGCCACTGAAGCTTTCTTT.

The chain recombines TRBV19 with TRBJ2-7, with 10 bases matching TRBD1. The CDR3 totals 14 residues. Germline V CDR1 and CDR2: LNHDA, SQIVND (reference sequence). The V and J ends lost 5 bases and 7 bases, in that order; junction bases with no gene match: 8. CDR3: CASSPGTGVGEQYF. The CDR3 DNA follows: TGTGCCAGTAGTCCCGGGACAGGGGTCGGGGAGCAGTACTTC.

The chain has TRBV7-2 and TRBJ2-2, with a tentative D call TRBD2 (5 bases). The CDR3 is 15 amino acids. V lost 6 bases and J lost 9, with 20 bases in between. Per the germline V gene, CDR1 is SGHTA and CDR2 is FQGNSA. CDR3 bases: TGTGCCAGCAGTTCTCGGGCGGGTTACGGCCGGGAGCTGTTTTTT. It yields the protein CASSSRAGYGRELFF.

The chain carries TRBV10-3 and TRBJ1-3, with 7 bases lining up with TRBD1. This CDR3 region has 16 residues. Germline loops: CDR1 ENHRY, CDR2 SYGVKD. The junction had 6 bases not matched to a gene; V was cut back by 2 bases and J by 2 bases. The CDR3 DNA reads as TGTGCCATCAGTGAGCAAGGGGGCGCCGCTGGAAACACCATATATTTT. This sequence encodes CAISEQGGAAGNTIYF.

In DNA form, the CDR3 reads TGTGCCATCAGTGAGGGAGGCGCGGGCTATGGCTACACCTTC. Translation: CAISEGGAGYGYTF. The chain recombines TRBV10-3 with TRBJ1-2; D unresolved. This CDR3 is built from 14 residues. The V gene's germline CDR1 is ENHRY and CDR2 SYGVKD. Trimming took off 2 bases at V and 4 bases at J, with 11 bases between the two ends.

This chain joins TRBV7-2 and TRBJ2-7; 11 bases agree with TRBD2. The CDR3 extends over 15 amino acids. Trimming removed 5 bases from V and 1 base from J; junction bases left unmatched: 4. CDR1 is SGHTA, CDR2 FQGNSA, per germline. The CDR3 loop is CASSTGTSGSYEQYF. Written as DNA, the CDR3 is TGTGCCAGCAGCACCGGGACTAGCGGTTCCTACGAGCAGTACTTC.

The DNA of the CDR3 is TGCGCCAGCAGCCAAGATAAGACCGGCAGACAGGGGGTTAATGGCTACACCTTC. This codes for CASSQDKTGRQGVNGYTF. The chain couples TRBV4-3 to TRBJ1-2; 9 nucleotides line up with TRBD1. Germline assignment: CDR1 LGHNA and CDR2 YSLEER. V shed 0 bases and J 6 bases; nucleotides not matched to a gene: 14. The CDR3 is 18 residues long.

The chain carries TRBV30 and TRBJ2-1, with 7 bases aligning to TRBD1. J was trimmed by 4 bases and V by 5 bases; bases with no gene match: 8. The CDR3 loop spans 14 amino acids. Per germline, CDR1 GTSNPN and CDR2 SVGIG (reference sequence). CDR3 sequence (DNA): TGTGCCTGGCAGACAGGGATTGGGTACAATGAGCAGTTCTTC. It encodes CAWQTGIGYNEQFF.

The chain employs TRBV7-9 and TRBJ2-3, with 7 nucleotides matching TRBD2. Trimming removed 11 bases from V and 0 bases from J; junction bases left unmatched: 8. CDR3 size: 14 residues. The germline V gene encodes CDR1 SEHNR and CDR2 FQNEAQ (reference sequence). The CDR3 is CADMAGVSTDTQYF. In DNA form, the CDR3 reads TGTGCCGATATGGCGGGAGTTAGCACAGATACGCAGTATTTT.

CDR3 protein: CASSSGGETQYF. For the CDR3, the DNA is TGTGCCAGCAGTTCCGGAGGAGAGACCCAGTACTTC. The chain is built from TRBV2 and TRBJ2-5, with TRBD2 as a possible D gene (5 bases). This CDR3 has 12 residues. The germline V gene has CDR1 SNHLY and CDR2 FYNNEI. Trimming shortened V by 5 bases and J by 4 bases, and 8 bases separated the two germline ends.

V is TRBV4-3 and J is TRBJ2-3; D gene ambiguous. V lost 1 base, J lost 1 base, and 18 bases lay in between. This CDR3 has 18 residues. Germline V gene sequence: CDR1 LGHNA, CDR2 YSLEER. The CDR3 sequence is CASSQGRLRGWGTDTQYF. As DNA, the CDR3 is TGCGCCAGCAGCCAAGGGCGACTGCGTGGGTGGGGCACAGATACGCAGTATTTT.

The gene calls are TRBV4-2 and TRBJ2-1; TRBD2 matches at 7 bases. Trimming took 5 bases from V and 0 from J; bases not matched to a gene: 10. The length of the CDR3 is 17 residues. The germline V gene has CDR1 LGHNA and CDR2 YNFKEQ. CDR3 sequence: CASSFGRAGSSYNEQFF. The CDR3 coding sequence is TGTGCCAGCAGCTTTGGTCGAGCGGGGAGCTCCTACAATGAGCAGTTCTTC.

This chain links TRBV19 with TRBJ1-4; 7 nucleotides match TRBD1. The junction had 7 bases not matched to a gene; V was cut back by 7 bases and J by 8 bases. Germline V lookup: CDR1 LNHDA, CDR2 SQIVND (reference sequence). This CDR3 has 13 residues. The CDR3 nucleotides read TGTGCCAGTATGATGAGGGGGCAGGAAAAACTGTTTTTT. This gives the protein CASMMRGQEKLFF.

This sequence joins TRBV29-1 and TRBJ2-3; 13 nucleotides line up with TRBD2. V lost 6 bases and J lost 5; bases outside the gene matches: 8. The CDR3 is made up of 15 amino acids. Looked up from germline, CDR1 is SQVTM and CDR2 is ANQGSEA. The CDR3 coding sequence is TGCAGCGTCACTAGCGGGAGGGCCTTGGGAGATACGCAGTATTTT. Encoded protein: CSVTSGRALGDTQYF.

The chain carries TRBV28 and TRBJ1-5; D gene ambiguous. Germline V CDR1 and CDR2: MDHEN, SYDVKM. Between the trimmed V and J ends, which lost 2 bases and 5 bases, there was a span of 10 bases. This CDR3 has 14 amino acids. DNA for the CDR3: TGTGCCAGCAGTTTAATTATGGGAGATCAGCCCCAGCATTTT. It encodes CASSLIMGDQPQHF. Filled out from reference TRBV28 and TRBJ1-5, the complete variable domain reads DVKVTQSSRYLVKRTGEKVFLECVQDMDHENMFWYRQDPGLGLRLIYFSYDVKMKEKGDIPEGYSVSREKKERFSLILESASTNQTSMYLCASSLIMGDQPQHFGDGTRLSIL.

The chain uses TRBV18 and TRBJ1-2; 8 bases are shared with TRBD1. The CDR3 runs 15 residues. The germline gives CDR1 KGHSH, CDR2 LQKENI. Germline trimming cut 3 bases from V and 0 bases from J; bases unmatched to any gene: 3. In DNA, the CDR3 is TGTGCCAGCTCACCTAGGACAGGGACTAACTATGGCTACACCTTC. Amino acid sequence: CASSPRTGTNYGYTF.

The chain links TRBV9 to TRBJ2-3; TRBD2 matches 9 bases. J lost 2 bases, V lost 0 bases, and 10 bases had no gene match. There are 18 residues in the CDR3. Germline-derived CDR1 and CDR2 are SGDLS and YYNGEE. CDR3 amino acids: CASSVGSSGRPYTDTQYF. The CDR3 DNA reads as TGTGCCAGCAGCGTAGGCTCAAGCGGGAGGCCGTACACAGATACGCAGTATTTT.

This clone occurred once. The junction departs from germline at one end; a sequencing error may be responsible. The chain combines TRBV7-7 with TRBJ2-1; 9 nucleotides align to TRBD2. Germline V gene lookup returns CDR1 SSHAT and CDR2 FNYEAQ (reference sequence). This CDR3 is 15 amino acids long. The chain's CDR3 is CASSPGLAAFDEQFF. CDR3 DNA sequence: TGTGCTAGCAGCCCGGGACTAGCAGCGTTCGATGAGCAGTTCTTC.

The table lists this clone with a few counts. The rearrangement uses TRBV6-1 and TRBJ2-7; no firm D call. CDR3 length equals 16 residues. The germline V gene encodes CDR1 MNHNS and CDR2 SASEGT. Trimming stripped 0 bases from V and 0 bases from J, with 12 bases between. This chain's CDR3 is CASSEALLRSSYEQYF. CDR3 in DNA: TGTGCCAGCAGTGAAGCGCTTCTTAGGAGCTCCTACGAGCAGTACTTC.

This clone occurred a few times. The V and J genes are TRBV10-3 and TRBJ2-6; TRBD1 agrees at 10 bases. CDR1 is ENHRY and CDR2 is SYGVKD in the germline V gene. CDR3 length equals 18 residues. Trimming cost V 3 bases and J 1 base; bases outside gene matches: 6. As DNA, the CDR3 is TGTGCCATCAGTGATCAGGACAGGGGGATATCTGGGGCCAACGTCCTGACTTTC. Translation gives CAISDQDRGISGANVLTF.

The chain employs TRBV4-2 and TRBJ2-3; TRBD2 matches at 13 bases. Germline V gives CDR1 LGHNA, CDR2 YNFKEQ. The V segment lost 0 bases and the J segment 5 bases; nucleotides outside the gene matches: 5. The CDR3 runs 17 residues. The CDR3, as DNA: TGTGCCAGCAGCCAAGATGGACTAGCGGGAGTTGGAGATACGCAGTATTTT. Its translation is CASSQDGLAGVGDTQYF.

The table lists this clone with a count of one. Mismatch with germline at one junction end may stem from a read error. J is TRBJ1-2 and V is TRBV9; D possibly corresponds to TRBD1 (6 bases). The CDR3 loop spans 17 amino acids. The germline gives CDR1 SGDLS, CDR2 YYNGEE. In DNA form, the CDR3 reads TGTGCCGGCAGCCCAAGCCCCAGATCGGGGGGGCCTTATGGCTACACCTTC. Translation: CAGSPSPRSGGPYGYTF.

This clone was seen only once. The CDR3 protein is CASERGNGNEQFF. The DNA for the CDR3 is TGCGCCAGCGAAAGAGGGAACGGAAATGAGCAGTTCTTC. This chain connects TRBV5-1 to TRBJ2-1; a weak D match, TRBD2 (5 bases). The CDR3 is made up of 13 amino acids. Germline lookup yields CDR1 SGHRS and CDR2 YFSETQ. Trimming removed 7 bases from V and 7 bases from J, with 15 bases in between.

The chain combines TRBV19 with TRBJ2-7, with TRBD2 identical over 13 bases. Germline assignment: CDR1 LNHDA and CDR2 SQIVND (reference sequence). The CDR3 sequence is 16 residues long. The trim removed 5 bases at V and 2 bases at J, leaving 6 bases unmatched. CDR3 sequence: CASSPGTSGTPYEQYF. In nucleotides, the CDR3 is TGTGCCAGTAGTCCCGGGACTAGCGGGACCCCCTACGAGCAGTACTTC.

This clone has a handful of counts. V and J are TRBV7-9 and TRBJ2-1; D is perhaps TRBD2 (6 bases). There are 19 residues in the CDR3. Germline assignment: CDR1 SEHNR and CDR2 FQNEAQ (reference sequence). V dropped 6 bases and J dropped 0 bases, with 24 bases sitting between them. DNA for the CDR3: TGTGCCAGCAGGAGGGGCCTAGCGCCCTCTATAAGCTCCTACAATGAGCAGTTCTTC. Its protein product is CASRRGLAPSISSYNEQFF.

V is TRBV25-1 and J is TRBJ1-1; tentatively, D is TRBD1 (6 bases). The germline CDR1 and CDR2 sequences are MGHDK and SYGVNS. V was cut by 7 bases and J by 0 bases, with 15 bases left in between. CDR3 length: 15 amino acids. CDR3 sequence reads: CASTPGRGMNTEAFF. For the CDR3, the DNA is TGTGCCAGCACCCCGGGCAGGGGCATGAACACTGAAGCTTTCTTT. The entire variable domain, with the rest obtained from reference TRBV25-1 and TRBJ1-1, is as follows: EADIYQTPRYLVIGTGKKITLECSQTMGHDKMYWYQQDPGMELHLIHYSYGVNSTEKGDLSSESTVSRIRTEHFPLTLESARPSHTSQYLCASTPGRGMNTEAFFGQGTRLTVV.

The chain couples TRBV6-5 to TRBJ1-1, with 7 bases that match TRBD1. This CDR3 has 14 residues. V shed 8 bases, J shed 0 bases, and the junction held 6 bases outside the gene matches. Germline V lookup: CDR1 MNHEY, CDR2 SVGAGI. DNA for the CDR3: TGTGCCAGCCGGACAGGCATTATGAACACTGAAGCTTTCTTT. Translated: CASRTGIMNTEAFF.